The present TCR beta chain was sequenced within a study of blood T cell repertoires in COVID-19. Study-level background: The origin of the acute and convalescent COVID-19 samples was the United States, Italy and Spain.

Clinical history reported by participants formed the basis on which cohorts were assigned. Exposed enrollees had met someone with a PCR-confirmed or clinician-diagnosed COVID-19 case at some point within the 2 weeks before study entry. CDR3 length: 14 residues. The V end was cut by 4 bases, the J end by 1 base, with 11 bases between. From germline, CDR1 is SGDLS and CDR2 YYNGEE. The method was immunoSEQ multiplex PCR; TCRdb's version includes in-frame clones alone and lacks a portion of them. There are approximately 200,000 clones in the sample; 75% to 90% occur only once, and 3.5% to 5.5% lies in the top ten.

The chain uses TRBV9 and TRBJ1-1; weak D call: TRBD1 (5 bases). Sequencing was performed on PBMCs or T cells enriched from blood (not recorded which). This clonotype originated in a woman in her twenties or thirties who had been exposed to COVID-19. CDR3 DNA: TGTGCCAGCAGCCCCACAACAGGGAACACTGAAGCTTTCTTT. This encodes CASSPTTGNTEAFF. Full variable domain (rest looked up from reference TRBV9 and TRBJ1-1): DSGVTQTPKHLITATGQRVTLRCSPRSGDLSVYWYQQSLDQGLQFLIQYYNGEERAKGNILERFSAQQFPDLHSELNLSSLELGDSALYFCASSPTTGNTEAFFGQGTRLTVV.